Detailed here is one T cell receptor beta chain. These data are taken from a study of PD-1 blockade in classical Hodgkin lymphoma. Trimming shortened V by 7 bases and J by 5 bases, and 8 bases separated the two germline ends. This CDR3 contains 11 residues. Germline-derived CDR1 and CDR2 are MGHDK and SYGVNS. Using immunoSEQ multiplex PCR, the repertoire was profiled, and TCRdb retains in-frame clones only, with some absent. The sample contains 50,000 to 75,000 clones, around 89% of which appear only once. Each patient experienced a relapse that followed autologous stem cell transplantation, and brentuximab vedotin exposure varied.

This chain joins TRBV25-1 and TRBJ1-1; D is undetermined. The sample consisted of peripheral blood mononuclear cells (PBMCs), taken at baseline. The sequence came from a human donor with classical Hodgkin lymphoma. The CDR3 sequence is CASIYGTEAFF. The CDR3 DNA reads as TGTGCCAGCATATACGGGACTGAAGCTTTCTTT.